This TCR beta chain was observed in a study of blood T cell repertoires in COVID-19. Study at large: The United States, Italy and Spain provided the acute and convalescent COVID-19 samples.

Germline V gene data show CDR1 as SGHTA and CDR2 as FQGTGA. Trimming removed 5 bases at V and 0 bases at J, with 13 bases between. The CDR3 has 16 residues. The age range of participants was roughly 18 to 90 years, with residence in more than 20 US areas. Cohort 3 recovery required two negative PCRs, clearance, or symptom resolution. Per the original methods: Amplifying reference gene primers gave estimates of nucleated cell counts. The table came from immunoSEQ multiplex PCR; TCRdb's copy has only in-frame clones and leaves some out. D and trimming were read from the DNA, whereas the V and J calls and clone size are those reported in that table. This sample yields 200,000 to 250,000 clones, of which roughly four fifths are seen a single time; around 1.8% belongs to the top ten.

The J gene is TRBJ2-2, the V gene TRBV7-3; a possible D gene is TRBD1 (6 bases). The source of this sequence is a man between 60 and 75 years old who had recovered from COVID-19. Sample: PBMCs or T cells enriched from blood (not recorded which). CDR3 sequence reads: CASSKTGTPNTGELFF. As DNA, the CDR3 is TGTGCCAGCAGCAAGACCGGGACACCGAACACCGGGGAGCTGTTTTTT.